This paragraph covers one T cell receptor beta chain sequence. Antigen specificity is unknown. A second PCR of about 7 to 12 cycles used a sample-barcoded 5' primer and a J-beta primer mix. TCRdb fed the 5' RACE reads into MiXCR, producing one record per CDR3 protein. The repertoire consists of 780,000 or so distinct CDR3 sequences, with 56% occurring once and the leading ten covering under 30%. This sample is drawn from a study of blood T cells in healthy people across ages. Each sample yielded at least 6 micrograms of PBMC total RNA. Trimming shortened V by 5 bases and J by 6 bases, and 10 bases separated the two germline ends. The CDR3 consists of 13 residues. Study outcomes and limitations: PBMCs were not sorted, which prevented a conclusive comparison of naive versus antigen-experienced cells. Samples with more naive T cells showed higher observed beta diversity. Unknown CMV status may confound age-related changes in expanded clones.

This rearrangement joins TRBV12-3 or TRBV12-4 to TRBJ2-2; D is possibly TRBD2 (5 bases). What was sequenced was blood. This receptor was obtained from a man between 35 and 55 years old in good health. CDR3 nucleotides: TGTGCCAGCAGTCACGGAGGATCCGGGGAGCTGTTTTTT. As protein: CASSHGGSGELFF.